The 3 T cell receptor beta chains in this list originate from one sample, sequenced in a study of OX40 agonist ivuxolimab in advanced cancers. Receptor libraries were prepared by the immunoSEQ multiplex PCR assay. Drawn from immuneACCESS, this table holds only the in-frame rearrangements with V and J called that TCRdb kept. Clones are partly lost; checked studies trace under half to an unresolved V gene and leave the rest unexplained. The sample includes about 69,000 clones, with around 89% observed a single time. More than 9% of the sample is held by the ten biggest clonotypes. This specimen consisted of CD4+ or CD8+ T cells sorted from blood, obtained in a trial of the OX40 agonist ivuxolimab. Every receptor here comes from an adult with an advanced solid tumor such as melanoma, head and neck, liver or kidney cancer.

The CDR3: CATNDGRESPETQYF. CDR3 nucleotide sequence: TGCGCCACTAACGACGGGCGGGAGAGTCCAGAGACCCAGTACTTC. The gene calls are TRBV23-1 and TRBJ2-5, with 7 bases fitting TRBD2. TRBV23-1 is flagged as an ORF with uncertain function. Losses at the gene ends were 10 bases for V and 4 bases for J; bases not matched to a gene: 15. The CDR3 is 15 amino acids.

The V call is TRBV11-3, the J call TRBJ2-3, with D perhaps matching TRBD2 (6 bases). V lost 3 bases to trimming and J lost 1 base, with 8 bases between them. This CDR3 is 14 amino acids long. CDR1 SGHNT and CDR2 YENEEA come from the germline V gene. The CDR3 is CASSLASGTDTQYF. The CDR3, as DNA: TGTGCCAGCAGCTTGGCTAGCGGCACAGATACGCAGTATTTT.

The CDR3 DNA reads as TGTGCCATCAGTGAACTAGCGGGAGTGAACACCGGGGAGCTGTTTTTT. Its translation is CAISELAGVNTGELFF. This chain uses TRBV10-3 with TRBJ2-2; TRBD2 matches at 11 bases. This CDR3 is built from 16 residues. The germline V gene has CDR1 ENHRY and CDR2 SYGVKD. V lost 3 bases to trimming and J lost 1 base; unmatched junction nucleotides: 1.